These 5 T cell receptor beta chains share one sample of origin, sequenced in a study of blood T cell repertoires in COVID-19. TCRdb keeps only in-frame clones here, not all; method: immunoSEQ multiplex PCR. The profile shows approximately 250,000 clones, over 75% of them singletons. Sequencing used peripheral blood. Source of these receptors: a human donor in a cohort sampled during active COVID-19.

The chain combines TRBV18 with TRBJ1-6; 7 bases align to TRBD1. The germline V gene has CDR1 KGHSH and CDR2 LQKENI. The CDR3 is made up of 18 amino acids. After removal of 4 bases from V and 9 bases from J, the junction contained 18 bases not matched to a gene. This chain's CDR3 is CASSLLDVKQGSGSPLHF. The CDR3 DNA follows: TGTGCCAGCTCACTCCTTGACGTCAAACAGGGGTCGGGTTCACCCCTCCACTTT.

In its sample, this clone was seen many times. The CDR3 loop reads CASSPPSGTDRTDTQYF. CDR3 bases: TGTGCCAGCAGCCCCCCGTCTGGGACGGACAGAACAGATACGCAGTATTTT. This rearrangement joins TRBV11-2 to TRBJ2-3; a weak D match, TRBD1 (6 bases). The CDR3 spans 17 residues. V gave up 5 bases and J gave up 3 bases, with 21 bases separating them. Germline V gene sequence: CDR1 SGHAT, CDR2 FQNNGV.

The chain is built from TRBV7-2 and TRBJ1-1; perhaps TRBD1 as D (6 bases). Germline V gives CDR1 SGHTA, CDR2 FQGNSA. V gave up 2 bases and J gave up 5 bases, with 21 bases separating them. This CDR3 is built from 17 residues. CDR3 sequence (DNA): TGTGCCAGCAGCTTATTTGTGTCGAGGGGGAGGGGTACTGAAGCTTTCTTT. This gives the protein CASSLFVSRGRGTEAFF.

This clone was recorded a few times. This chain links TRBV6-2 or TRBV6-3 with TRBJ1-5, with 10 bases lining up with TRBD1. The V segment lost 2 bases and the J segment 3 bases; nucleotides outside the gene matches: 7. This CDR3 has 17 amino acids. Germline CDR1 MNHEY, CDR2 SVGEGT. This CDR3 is CASSYKPGQGNNQPQHF. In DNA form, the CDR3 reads TGTGCCAGCAGTTACAAACCGGGACAGGGGAACAATCAGCCCCAGCATTTT.

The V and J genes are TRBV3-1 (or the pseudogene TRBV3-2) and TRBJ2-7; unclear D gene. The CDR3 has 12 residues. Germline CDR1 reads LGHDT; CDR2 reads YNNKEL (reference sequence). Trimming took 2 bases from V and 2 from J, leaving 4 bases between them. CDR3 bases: TGTGCCAGCAGCCAATCCGCCTACGAGCAGTACTTC. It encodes CASSQSAYEQYF.